This T cell receptor (beta chain) was captured by sequencing in a study of T cells in Graves' hyperthyroidism and ophthalmopathy. Overall study context: Peripheral blood was acquired at first diagnosis, ahead of any therapy whatsoever. Study results and caveats: The model's output predicted ophthalmopathy at a median of about 5.9 months prior to onset. Most clonotypes expanded in thyroid above 0.001 were likewise present in blood.

Fresh 10 ml peripheral blood yielded PBMCs. The source material, RNA transcripts, was used to amplify TCR beta CDR3 regions. The TCR CDR3 first-round RT-PCR relied on the HTBI primer set. TCRdb called the multiplex PCR reads again in MiXCR, with one record for every CDR3 protein. The top ten hold 7.5% to 9% of the sample, which has hundreds of thousands of distinct CDR3 sequences, around 14% seen once. This clonotype was found many times. Its antigen is still unknown. The J segment lost 3 bases and the V segment lost 6 bases, leaving 19 bases of the junction unmatched. Germline lookup yields CDR1 MNHEY and CDR2 SMNVEV (reference sequence). The CDR3 sequence is 19 residues long.

Input material: blood. The V call is TRBV27, the J call TRBJ1-5; 8 bases are a match to TRBD1. The sequence was collected from a young woman with Graves' hyperthyroidism. The DNA for the CDR3 is TGTGCCAGCAGACCAAATTCAGGGGGCGCCAGGGTTTTCAATCAGCCCCAGCATTTT. Translated, it gives CASRPNSGGARVFNQPQHF.